This passage covers 21 T cell receptor beta chains from one sample sequenced in a study of graft-versus-host responses after intestinal transplantation. The table came from immunoSEQ multiplex PCR; TCRdb's copy has only in-frame clones and leaves some out. The table lists roughly 90,000 clones, about 90% of them singletons, with roughly 6% in the top ten. No antigens are known for them. The sample was unstimulated CD8+ T cells sorted from spleen or lymph node cells, taken before intestinal transplant. These receptors all stem from a human donor who received an intestinal transplant.

The V call is TRBV6-1, the J call TRBJ2-1; TRBD1 is a possible D gene (5 bases). The germline V and J ends were trimmed by 6 bases and 5 bases, with 17 bases remaining between them. CDR1 is MNHNS, CDR2 SASEGT, per germline. This CDR3 has 15 residues. The CDR3 region has the DNA TGTGCCAGCAGCTTACTTCGGACACCCAACAATGAGCAGTTCTTC. Protein sequence: CASSLLRTPNNEQFF.

The chain uses TRBV6-5 and TRBJ1-1; TRBD1 is a possible D gene (5 bases). Trimming removed 0 bases from V and 4 bases from J, with 12 bases in between. The CDR3 loop spans 15 amino acids. Per germline, CDR1 MNHEY and CDR2 SVGAGI. For the CDR3, the DNA is TGTGCCAGCAGTTACTCTATTGCAGGGAGCACTGAAGCTTTCTTT. Residues: CASSYSIAGSTEAFF.

J is TRBJ2-3 and V is TRBV6-5, with D uncertain. Germline CDR1 reads MNHEY; CDR2 reads SVGAGI. The length of the CDR3 is 14 residues. Trimming cost V 3 bases and J 0 bases, with 7 bases left between them. In DNA, the CDR3 is TGTGCCAGCAGTTATCGACTGAGCACAGATACGCAGTATTTT. It translates to CASSYRLSTDTQYF.

The V gene is TRBV6-6, the J gene TRBJ2-5; 9 nucleotides match TRBD2. Trimming cost V 6 bases and J 2 bases; bases outside gene matches: 10. The length of the CDR3 is 16 residues. The V gene's germline CDR1 is MNHNY and CDR2 SVGAGI (reference sequence). The CDR3: CASRDPAGGLQETQYF. The CDR3, as DNA: TGTGCCAGCAGGGACCCAGCGGGGGGTCTTCAAGAGACCCAGTACTTC.

The chain joins TRBV4-1 to TRBJ1-5; D ambiguous. Between the trimmed V and J ends, which lost 8 bases and 0 bases, there was a span of 11 bases. CDR3 size: 14 residues. Per germline, CDR1 MGHRA and CDR2 YSYEKL. In nucleotides, the CDR3 is TGCGCCAGCTCGACGGAATATAGCAATCAGCCCCAGCATTTT. Protein: CASSTEYSNQPQHF.

The rearrangement links TRBV4-2 to TRBJ1-3; D may be TRBD1 (6 bases). Germline V CDR1 and CDR2: LGHNA, YNFKEQ. This CDR3 comprises 16 residues. Trimming took off 0 bases at V and 4 bases at J, with 13 bases between the two ends. The CDR3: CASSQEFAGVGNTIYF. In DNA form, the CDR3 reads TGTGCCAGCAGCCAAGAATTTGCAGGGGTCGGAAACACCATATATTTT.

The chain couples TRBV7-6 to TRBJ1-1; D is uncertain. This CDR3 comprises 14 residues. Germline V gives CDR1 SGHVS, CDR2 FNYEAQ. The ends were cut back, 1 base at V and 11 bases at J, with 17 bases in the middle. Here the CDR3 DNA reads TGTGCCAGCAGCTTAGACCCCGGTTCCCGGGATGCTTTCTTT. Translation: CASSLDPGSRDAFF.

The chain couples TRBV4-1 to TRBJ1-5, with D unclear. This CDR3 spans 15 amino acids. Germline CDR1 MGHRA, CDR2 YSYEKL. V was clipped by 4 bases and J by 5 bases, with 15 bases between them. In DNA form, the CDR3 reads TGCGCCAGCAGCCCCCGCGGGGAAGACCATCAGCCCCAGCATTTT. It yields the protein CASSPRGEDHQPQHF.

This sequence joins TRBV7-9 and TRBJ1-1; 10 bases are shared with TRBD1. The length of the CDR3 is 15 residues. Germline CDR1 and CDR2: SEHNR and FQNEAQ (reference sequence). The trim removed 5 bases at V and 0 bases at J, leaving 3 bases unmatched. The CDR3 loop is CASSKTGGLNTEAFF. The CDR3 DNA is TGTGCCAGCAGCAAGACAGGGGGCTTGAACACTGAAGCTTTCTTT.

This clone is a singleton in its sample. The rearrangement joins TRBV9 to TRBJ2-1; TRBD2 matches at 12 bases. Unmatched junction bases numbered 9, after V lost 6 bases and J lost 2 bases. CDR3 length: 17 residues. Germline CDR1 and CDR2: SGDLS and YYNGEE. The CDR3 DNA sequence: TGTGCCAGCACCGGAGGGGCTAGCGGGGGGGCCTACAATGAGCAGTTCTTC. This sequence encodes CASTGGASGGAYNEQFF.

This clone appeared once. This chain joins TRBV4-1 and TRBJ2-5, with 10 positions matching TRBD2. Trimming cost V 0 bases and J 5 bases; bases outside gene matches: 6. The CDR3 contains 16 residues. In germline, CDR1 is MGHRA, CDR2 YSYEKL. CDR3 in DNA: TGCGCCAGCAGCCAAGATAGTAGCGGGGGGTCGGAGACCCAGTACTTC. Translating it yields CASSQDSSGGSETQYF.

DNA of the CDR3: TGTGCCAGCAGCGCAAATTTAGACAGGGTGGATCCAGACGAGCAGTACTTC. Its protein product is CASSANLDRVDPDEQYF. The genes are TRBV9 and TRBJ2-7, with 7 bases fitting TRBD1. The CDR3 length is 17 residues. The germline V gene has CDR1 SGDLS and CDR2 YYNGEE. With V trimmed by 3 bases and J by 5 bases, 17 bases remained unmatched. The whole variable domain, filled in from reference TRBV9 and TRBJ2-7, reads DSGVTQTPKHLITATGQRVTLRCSPRSGDLSVYWYQQSLDQGLQFLIQYYNGEERAKGNILERFSAQQFPDLHSELNLSSLELGDSALYFCASSANLDRVDPDEQYFGPGTRLTVT.

This chain links TRBV19 with TRBJ1-5; unclear D gene. Trimming took off 7 bases at V and 7 bases at J, with 11 bases between the two ends. Looked up from germline, CDR1 is LNHDA and CDR2 is SQIVND (reference sequence). The CDR3 spans 12 residues. The DNA for the CDR3 is TGTGCCAGTACCGTGGGGAACCAGCCCCAGCATTTT. Its translation is CASTVGNQPQHF.

The V gene is TRBV6-1, the J gene TRBJ2-7, with no clear D. The CDR3 runs 13 residues. V was clipped by 1 base and J by 0 bases, with 4 bases between them. Germline V gives CDR1 MNHNS, CDR2 SASEGT. The CDR3 is CASSEGGSYEQYF. Here the CDR3 DNA reads TGTGCCAGCAGTGAAGGAGGCTCCTACGAGCAGTACTTC.

Only one count was recorded for this clone. The chain is built from TRBV6-6 and TRBJ1-2; tentative D call: TRBD1 (6 bases). The CDR3 covers 16 residues. Germline V gene sequence: CDR1 MNHNY, CDR2 SVGAGI (reference sequence). Deletions cut 3 bases from V and 4 bases from J, with 18 bases between. Here the CDR3 reads CASSYSGFGGGYGYTF. The CDR3 DNA is TGTGCCAGCAGTTATTCCGGTTTCGGGGGCGGCTATGGCTACACCTTC.

This clone was seen once. J is TRBJ2-1 and V is TRBV2; the D is unclear. V lost 8 bases and J lost 2, with 10 bases in between. CDR3 length equals 13 residues. Germline CDR1 is SNHLY and CDR2 is FYNNEI. CDR3 residues: CASGVLPYNEQFF. The CDR3 region has the DNA TGTGCCAGCGGAGTCCTACCCTACAATGAGCAGTTCTTC.

This chain joins TRBV9 and TRBJ1-5; 7 nucleotides match TRBD1. The length of the CDR3 is 14 residues. V was clipped by 3 bases and J by 5 bases; unmatched bases: 5. Per germline, CDR1 SGDLS and CDR2 YYNGEE. The CDR3 sequence is CASSEDRFDQPQHF. The CDR3, as DNA: TGTGCCAGCAGCGAGGACAGGTTTGATCAGCCCCAGCATTTT.

The CDR3 sequence is CASSLLDRTYGYTF. The CDR3 nucleotides read TGTGCCAGCAGCTTACTGGACAGAACCTATGGCTACACCTTC. V and J are TRBV7-9 and TRBJ1-2, with D perhaps matching TRBD1 (6 bases). CDR3 length: 14 amino acids. CDR1 is SEHNR and CDR2 is FQNEAQ in the germline V gene (reference sequence). Trimming removed 2 bases at V and 4 bases at J, with 11 bases between.

V is TRBV4-1 and J is TRBJ2-1; D is possibly TRBD2 (6 bases). Germline V lookup: CDR1 MGHRA, CDR2 YSYEKL. The CDR3 runs to 12 residues. V was clipped by 4 bases and J by 7 bases, with 8 bases between them. Here the CDR3 reads CASSPGTNEQFF. CDR3 nucleotide sequence: TGCGCCAGCAGCCCAGGGACTAATGAGCAGTTCTTC.

V and J are TRBV2 and TRBJ1-2, with D maybe TRBD1 (6 bases). Germline CDR1 is SNHLY and CDR2 is FYNNEI. Trimming took off 4 bases at V and 4 bases at J, with 13 bases between the two ends. The CDR3 consists of 14 residues. This CDR3 reads CASSGAGDLYGYTF. In DNA form, the CDR3 reads TGTGCCAGCAGTGGGGCAGGGGACCTCTATGGCTACACCTTC.

The chain is built from TRBV27 and TRBJ1-2; D unclear. The CDR3 consists of 14 residues. Trimming removed 4 bases from V and 1 base from J, with 10 bases in between. CDR1 MNHEY and CDR2 SMNVEV come from the germline V gene (reference sequence). DNA of the CDR3: TGTGCCAGCAGTTCCTCCTTAGGTAACTATGGCTACACCTTC. Its protein product is CASSSSLGNYGYTF.